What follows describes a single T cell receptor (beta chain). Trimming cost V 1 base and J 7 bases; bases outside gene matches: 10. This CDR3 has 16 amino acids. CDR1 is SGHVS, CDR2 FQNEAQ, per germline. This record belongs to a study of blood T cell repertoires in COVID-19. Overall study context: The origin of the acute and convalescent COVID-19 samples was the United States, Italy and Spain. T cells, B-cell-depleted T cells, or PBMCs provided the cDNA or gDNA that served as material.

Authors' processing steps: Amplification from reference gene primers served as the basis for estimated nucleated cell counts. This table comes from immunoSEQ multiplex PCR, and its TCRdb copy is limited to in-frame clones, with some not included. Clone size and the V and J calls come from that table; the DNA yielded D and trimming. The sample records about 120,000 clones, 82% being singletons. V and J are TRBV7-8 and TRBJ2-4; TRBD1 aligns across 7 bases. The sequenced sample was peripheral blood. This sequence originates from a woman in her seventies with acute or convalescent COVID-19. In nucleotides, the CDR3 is TGTGCCAGCAGCTTAGGGGGACAGACAGGGTTGAACATTCAGTACTTC. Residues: CASSLGGQTGLNIQYF.